These T cell receptor beta chains were read from a single sample in a study of vaccination and CD4 T cells after COVID-19. For these TCRs, the target antigens are not known. From the PCR reads, TCRdb called clonotypes with MiXCR, one entry per CDR3 protein. Of roughly 20,000 distinct CDR3 sequences detected, 46% appear once; the ten largest clones hold around 3%. This material consisted of CD4+ T cells from blood, cultured in vitro, taken after SARS-CoV-2 vaccination. These receptors were collected from a human donor who had recovered from COVID-19. The CDR3 runs from the conserved cysteine through the conserved F or W. D genes are given only for firm matches. Expanded clones are given a class, and other clones once, few, many or no size at all.

v_gene,j_gene,abundance,d_gene,CDR3nt,CDR3aa
TRBV20-1,TRBJ2-2,few,-,TGCAGTGCTAGGGGGGTCGCCGGGGAGCTGTTTTTT,CSARGVAGELFF
TRBV28,TRBJ2-1,-,TRBD1,TGTGCCAGCAGTAAAACCGGGACAGCCCATGCGCAGCAGTTCTTC,CASSKTGTAHAQQFF
TRBV6-5,TRBJ2-7,few,-,TGTGCCAGCAGTTACATCGACGGCCGGGGGAACGAGCAGTACTTC,CASSYIDGRGNEQYF
TRBV20-1,TRBJ1-6,few,TRBD1,TGCAGTGCTACGCTCCGGGACAGGGGGCTTCATAATTCACCCCTCCACTTT,CSATLRDRGLHNSPLHF
TRBV11-3,TRBJ2-1,-,TRBD2,TGTGCCAGCAGCCGGGGTGTAGCGGGAGAAGTGGCTCGGTTCTTC,CASSRGVAGEVARFF
TRBV10-2,TRBJ1-2,few,-,TGCGCCAGCAGTGAGGGGCAGGGAACCTACACCTTC,CASSEGQGTYTF
TRBV6-1,TRBJ2-1,once,-,TGTGCCAGCAGTACTCCCCCCGCCAATGAGCAGTTCTTC,CASSTPPANEQFF
TRBV27,TRBJ2-3,few,TRBD2,TGTGCCAGCAGTTTTCTAGCGGGAGGTACAGATACGCAGTATTTT,CASSFLAGGTDTQYF
TRBV7-9,TRBJ2-7,-,TRBD2,TGTGCCAGCAGCGGGCGGACTAGCGGCTACGAGCAGTACTTC,CASSGRTSGYEQYF
TRBV19,TRBJ1-1,-,TRBD1,TGTGCCAGTAGTATCTCCAGGGGGCGAACGAACACTGAAGCTTTCTTT,CASSISRGRTNTEAFF
TRBV28,TRBJ2-5,-,-,TGTGCCAGCAATTCGAGTCCTTTAGAGACCCAGTACTTC,CASNSSPLETQYF
TRBV27,TRBJ2-5,medium-sized,TRBD2,TGTGCCAGCACACGACTAGCGGGAGGATCTCAAGAGACCCAGTACTTC,CASTRLAGGSQETQYF
TRBV4-1,TRBJ1-4,-,-,TGCGCCACTTCCTGGGGGGGGACTAATGAAAAACTGTTTTTT,CATSWGGTNEKLFF
TRBV7-9,TRBJ2-5,-,TRBD1,TGTGCCAGCAGCTCCTCTCGGGACAGACAAGAGACCCAGTACTTC,CASSSSRDRQETQYF
TRBV20-1,TRBJ2-3,few,-,TGCAGTGCTAGACCCGGGGGGCTGACAGATACGCAGTATTTT,CSARPGGLTDTQYF
TRBV6-2/TRBV6-3,TRBJ2-5,few,TRBD2,TGTGCCAGCAGTTACTGGGGGGGGACCCAAGAGACCCAGTACTTC,CASSYWGGTQETQYF
TRBV19,TRBJ2-1,-,TRBD2,TGTGCCAGTAGTGGGCTAGCGGGCTCCTACAATGAGCAGTTCTTC,CASSGLAGSYNEQFF
TRBV6-1,TRBJ1-1,-,-,TGTGCCAGCAGCGGAAGGGGGAACACTGAAGCTTTCTTT,CASSGRGNTEAFF
TRBV19,TRBJ2-5,once,-,TGTGCCAGTAGTATAGGGTTGGAGGGCTCCCGGGAGACCCAGTACTTC,CASSIGLEGSRETQYF
TRBV6-2/TRBV6-3,TRBJ2-7,-,TRBD2,TGTGCCAGCAGTCCGACGATACAGCTAGCGGGCGCTTACGAGCAGTACTTC,CASSPTIQLAGAYEQYF
TRBV7-9,TRBJ1-5,-,TRBD1,TGTGCCAGCAGCTTCAAGGTGGCCGGGACAGCGCCTTATAGCAATCAGCCCCAGCATTTT,CASSFKVAGTAPYSNQPQHF
TRBV10-2,TRBJ2-5,-,-,TGCGCCAGCAGTGATAATAAAGTCGGGGAGACCCAGTACTTC,CASSDNKVGETQYF
TRBV19,TRBJ2-5,-,TRBD2,TGTGCCAGTAGTATGAGAGGCGGGGGGGGCCAGGAGACCCAGTACTTC,CASSMRGGGGQETQYF
TRBV24-1,TRBJ1-5,few,-,TGTGCCACCAGTGACAGGGGAGGTCAGCCCCAGCATTTT,CATSDRGGQPQHF
TRBV4-2,TRBJ2-7,few,TRBD2,TGTGCCAGCAGCCAAGATGCCCGGGAGGCACCCTACGAGCAGTACTTC,CASSQDAREAPYEQYF
TRBV6-1,TRBJ1-6,-,TRBD1,TGTGCCAGCAGTCACCTACAGGGGGCGCGATCACCCCTCCACTTT,CASSHLQGARSPLHF
TRBV24-1,TRBJ2-3,-,-,TGTGCCACCAGTGCCCCCGGGAGAGGGGGGTCGACAGATACGCAGTATTTT,CATSAPGRGGSTDTQYF
TRBV6-4,TRBJ1-2,-,-,TGTGCCAGCAGAAACACCGACAGTCCCTATGGCTACACCTTC,CASRNTDSPYGYTF
TRBV20-1,TRBJ2-5,few,-,TGCAGTGCAAAGACCGGTGGGGGACGGTACTTC,CSAKTGGGRYF
TRBV7-6,TRBJ2-5,-,TRBD1,TGTGCCAGCAGCTTAGGACAGGGCATGCAGACCCAGTACTTC,CASSLGQGMQTQYF
TRBV7-9,TRBJ2-5,few,TRBD1,TGTGCCGGGGGATCCACAGGGGCCGTGGGAGAGACCCAGTACTTC,CAGGSTGAVGETQYF
TRBV7-2,TRBJ1-3,few,-,TGTGCCAGCAGCTTATGGCAGGGCTCTGGAAACACCATATATTTT,CASSLWQGSGNTIYF
TRBV27,TRBJ1-5,few,-,TGTGCCAGCAGCCAACAGGGTGGTTACAATCAGCCCCAGCATTTT,CASSQQGGYNQPQHF
TRBV25-1,TRBJ1-2,-,-,TGTGCCAGCAGTCCGATGGCGGTAAACTATGGCTACACCTTC,CASSPMAVNYGYTF
TRBV19,TRBJ1-1,-,-,TGTGCCAGTATGTCCTTATCTGAAGCTTTCTTT,CASMSLSEAFF
TRBV24-1,TRBJ1-1,-,-,TGTGCCACCAGTGACGGAGAACTGAGCACTGAAGCTTTCTTT,CATSDGELSTEAFF
TRBV10-3,TRBJ1-1,-,-,TGTGCCATCAGGGTACAAAGCAACACTGAAGCTTTCTTT,CAIRVQSNTEAFF
TRBV12-3/TRBV12-4,TRBJ1-1,-,TRBD1,TGTGCCAGCAGTTTGGGGCAGGGGGATGGGGCTTTCTTT,CASSLGQGDGAFF
TRBV20-1,TRBJ1-4,-,TRBD1,TGCAGTGCTAGCGTCCCGGGACAGACTAATGAAAAACTGTTTTTT,CSASVPGQTNEKLFF
TRBV2,TRBJ2-7,-,-,TGTGCCAGCAGTGAAAGGTGGGACACGGACGAGCAGTACTTC,CASSERWDTDEQYF
TRBV20-1,TRBJ1-5,-,TRBD1,TGCAGTGCTAGAGATGCTTACAGGGGATTAACCAATCAGCCCCAGCATTTT,CSARDAYRGLTNQPQHF
TRBV6-5,TRBJ1-2,-,TRBD1,TGTGCCAGCAGTTCCCCGGGACAGACTATCTATGGCTACACCTTC,CASSSPGQTIYGYTF
TRBV19,TRBJ1-6,few,-,TGTGCCAGTAGTAGAAGCTTTGTGTCGCCGGGCGAGAATTCACCCCTCCACTTT,CASSRSFVSPGENSPLHF
TRBV11-3,TRBJ2-3,-,-,TGTGCCAGCAGCTTGGGCATAGTCGATACGCAGTATTTT,CASSLGIVDTQYF
TRBV20-1,TRBJ2-1,-,TRBD2,TGCAGTGCTATGGGACTAGCGGGAGGCTACAATGAGCAGTTCTTC,CSAMGLAGGYNEQFF
TRBV19,TRBJ1-2,-,-,TGTGCCAGTAGTTCCCAGGGAAATGGCTACACCTTC,CASSSQGNGYTF
TRBV6-1,TRBJ1-2,few,TRBD1,TGTGCCAGCAGTATACAGGGGGCCCCCCTCTATGGCTACACCTTC,CASSIQGAPLYGYTF
TRBV20-1,TRBJ1-2,-,TRBD1,TGCAGTGCTAGGGTAGGGGGCGGGAATGGCTACACCTTC,CSARVGGGNGYTF
TRBV11-3,TRBJ2-7,-,-,TGTGCCAGCAGCCGCCGAAGCGAGTACGAGCAGTACTTC,CASSRRSEYEQYF
TRBV15,TRBJ1-6,-,-,TGTGCCACCAGCAGAGAAGGCGGCCGGGGACGCTCCTATAATTCACCCCTCCACTTT,CATSREGGRGRSYNSPLHF
TRBV7-9,TRBJ1-1,once,-,TGTGCCAGCAGCCTCGCGCCGGCGGGAGCGAACACTGAAGCTTTCTTT,CASSLAPAGANTEAFF
TRBV5-1,TRBJ2-7,-,-,TGCGCCAGCAGTTGGGGTCAAGGCGAGCAGTACTTC,CASSWGQGEQYF
TRBV11-3,TRBJ2-3,once,TRBD1,TGTGCCAGCAGCGGATCCGGGACAGGGGCCTGGGGGACGCAGTATTTT,CASSGSGTGAWGTQYF
TRBV6-1,TRBJ2-3,-,-,TGTGCCAGCAGTGAAGGGGGCGGTACAGATACGCAGTATTTT,CASSEGGGTDTQYF
TRBV7-7,TRBJ2-5,few,TRBD1,TGTGCCAGCAGCTTACCGCCGGGACAGGGGGTTCCGGAGACCCAGTACTTC,CASSLPPGQGVPETQYF
TRBV7-2,TRBJ1-4,-,-,TGTGCCAGCAGCCGACAAGAAAATGAAAAACTGTTTTTT,CASSRQENEKLFF
TRBV3-1,TRBJ2-7,-,TRBD2,TGTGCCAGCAGCCCTAGTCTAGCGGGGGCGGGAGAGCAGTACTTC,CASSPSLAGAGEQYF